These 8 T cell receptor beta chains were all obtained from the same sample, sequenced in a study of control samples from healthy donors and cancer patients. Here immunoSEQ multiplex PCR was the method, and the copy in TCRdb shows in-frame clones only, minus some. The table has 70,000 to 80,000 clones, around 90% seen once. Sequenced material: PBMCs. These receptors originate from a woman aged 60-75 years with head and neck cancer.

The chain recombines TRBV11-2 with TRBJ2-7; TRBD2 is a possible D gene (6 bases). CDR3 length: 14 amino acids. Per the germline V gene, CDR1 is SGHAT and CDR2 is FQNNGV. The V end lost 1 base, the J end lost 5 bases, and 12 bases lay between the germline ends. This chain's CDR3 is CASSLAGVTNEQYF. The CDR3 DNA reads TGTGCCAGCAGCTTAGCGGGAGTAACGAACGAGCAGTACTTC.

This sequence joins TRBV2 and TRBJ2-2; D tentatively fits TRBD1 or TRBD2 (5 bases each). Looked up from germline, CDR1 is SNHLY and CDR2 is FYNNEI. The V and J ends lost 4 bases and 5 bases respectively, with 8 bases between them. This CDR3 has 13 amino acids. The CDR3 DNA is TGTGCCAGCAGTGGGGACGTTACCGGGGAGCTGTTTTTT. This codes for CASSGDVTGELFF.

The count of this clone is one. The chain carries TRBV21-1 and TRBJ2-2; the table's D call of TRBD2 was not tested on the DNA. TRBV21-1 is noted as a pseudogene. The CDR3 is made up of 17 amino acids. The CDR3 sequence: CASSKVRLAGDTGELFF. The CDR3 bases are TGTGCCAGCAGCAAAGTCCGGCTAGCGGGAGACACCGGGGAGCTGTTTTTT.

This chain connects TRBV3-1 (or the pseudogene TRBV3-2) to TRBJ2-5, with 8 bases lining up with TRBD1. The CDR3 runs 16 residues. Germline assignment: CDR1 LGHDT and CDR2 YNNKEL (reference sequence). V shed 4 bases, J shed 2 bases, and the junction held 9 bases outside the gene matches. CDR3 DNA: TGTGCCAGCAGCCTTGGGACCGGGACAGGTCAAGAGACCCAGTACTTC. As protein: CASSLGTGTGQETQYF.

This sequence joins TRBV10-3 and TRBJ2-4; a weak D match, TRBD1 (5 bases). Per germline, CDR1 ENHRY and CDR2 SYGVKD. V was shortened by 3 bases and J by 5 bases, with 8 bases between the two germline ends. The CDR3 consists of 13 residues. The CDR3 loop reads CAISDQGQNIQYF. The DNA of the CDR3 is TGTGCCATCAGTGACCAGGGCCAAAACATTCAGTACTTC.

The chain joins TRBV14 to TRBJ1-1, with D possibly being TRBD1 (6 bases). CDR1 is SGHDN, CDR2 FVKESK, per germline. The CDR3 runs 16 residues. Trimming shortened V by 4 bases and J by 6 bases, and 21 bases separated the two germline ends. CDR3 DNA: TGTGCCAGCAGCCGTCGCCCGGGAACAGGGTTGGCTGAAGCTTTCTTT. Translation gives CASSRRPGTGLAEAFF.

The J gene is TRBJ2-5, the V gene TRBV4-3; a weak D match, TRBD2 (5 bases). The CDR3 length is 13 residues. V lost 1 base and J 4 bases, leaving 7 bases between the germline ends. CDR1 is LGHNA and CDR2 is YSLEER in the germline V gene. CDR3 coding DNA: TGCGCCAGCAGCCAAGCTGAGGGAGAGACCCAGTACTTC. It encodes CASSQAEGETQYF.

The rearrangement joins TRBV5-1 to TRBJ1-1; the D gene is possibly TRBD1 (5 bases). Per germline, CDR1 SGHRS and CDR2 YFSETQ. V was pared by 8 bases and J by 2 bases, with 13 bases between. CDR3 length: 13 residues. The CDR3 sequence: CASRGEVNTEAFF. The CDR3 coding sequence is TGCGCCAGTCGGGGGGAGGTTAACACTGAAGCTTTCTTT.